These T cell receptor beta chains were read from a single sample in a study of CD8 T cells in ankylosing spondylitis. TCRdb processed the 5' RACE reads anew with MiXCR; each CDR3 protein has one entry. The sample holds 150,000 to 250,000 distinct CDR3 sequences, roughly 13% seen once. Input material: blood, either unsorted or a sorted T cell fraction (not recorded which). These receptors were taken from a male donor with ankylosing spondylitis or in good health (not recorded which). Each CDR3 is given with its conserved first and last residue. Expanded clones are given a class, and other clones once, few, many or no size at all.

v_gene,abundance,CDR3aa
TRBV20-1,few,CSARWTGAALSYEQFF
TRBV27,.,CASSLFRSGSPLHF
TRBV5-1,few,CASSLKTSGGYETQYF
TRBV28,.,CASSPWTGGVGTEAFF
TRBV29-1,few,CSVEGGTSSYNEQFF
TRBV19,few,CASSIIRGTSGPGANVLTF
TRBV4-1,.,CASSPFSGQPQHF
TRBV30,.,CAWSAGSGGPDEQFF
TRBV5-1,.,CASSSASGVSYEQYF
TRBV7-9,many,CASSLVAGSYEQYF
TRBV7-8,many,CASSFKRAEYNEQFF
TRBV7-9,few,CASSQTTGVETQYF
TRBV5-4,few,CASSPGWGDTEAFF
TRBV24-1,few,CATSDLGDNEQFF
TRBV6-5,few,CASSYSGEYNEQFF
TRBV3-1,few,CASSSWGTSGGNTYNEQFF
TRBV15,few,CATSRGLGDRRYNEQFF
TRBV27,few,CASSPTGGGALNTEAFF
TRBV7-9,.,CASSGVRQAYNEQFF
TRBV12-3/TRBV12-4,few,CASSFMANPNEKLFF
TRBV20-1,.,CSAPRDSNRNEQFF
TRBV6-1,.,CASSERDTTGELFF
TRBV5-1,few,CASSFSGWIQETQYF
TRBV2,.,CASSEAPLAGGVDTQYF
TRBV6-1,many,CASTPMTSGGPQETQYF
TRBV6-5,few,CASSYGVGLGTEAFF
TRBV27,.,CASRPALSSYEQYF
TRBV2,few,CASSERHLYEQYF
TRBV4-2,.,CASSQEGTGVFYGYTF
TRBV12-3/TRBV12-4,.,CASSATAPTYNEQFF
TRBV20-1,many,CSARVAQEVYEQYF
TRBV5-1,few,CASSLGVAGAVDTQYF
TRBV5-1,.,CASSLEAGHSYNEQFF
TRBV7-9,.,CASRSGDSDTGELFF
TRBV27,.,CASSPWTKESEQFF
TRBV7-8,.,CASSLGRGEIETQYF
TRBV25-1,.,CASSEWLEDTQYF
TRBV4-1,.,CASSQVLGQRNTEAFF
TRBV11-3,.,CASSPRTSGRAHEQFF
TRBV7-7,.,CASSLASRPMETQYF
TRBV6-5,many,CASSYPPEQFF
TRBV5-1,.,CASSSGTGGDETQYF
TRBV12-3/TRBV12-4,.,CASSGRTSGRSDTGELFF
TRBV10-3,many,CAIMAGGQGSYEQYF
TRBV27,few,CASSLSMILTEAFF
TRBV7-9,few,CASSLPYGLAEETQYF
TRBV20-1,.,CSARDHGGVTDTQYF
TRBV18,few,CATPGLRAYNEQFF
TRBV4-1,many,CASSQSTSGRNYGYTF
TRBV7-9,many,CASSLDWMGTDTQYF
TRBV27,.,CASGQRQTNSPLHF
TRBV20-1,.,CSARGRESPYNEQFF
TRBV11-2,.,CASSLVRSTEAFF
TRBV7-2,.,CASSPLALQETQYF
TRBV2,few,CASSSYGNQPQHF
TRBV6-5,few,CASSYVQVSYNEQFF
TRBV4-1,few,CASSQDLAPYEQYF
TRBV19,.,CASSQASGPDTQYF
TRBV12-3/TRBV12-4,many,CASSSSSSTDTQYF